A selection of T cell receptor beta chains follows, all from one sample in a study of siplizumab effects on memory and regulatory T cells. TCRdb's copy holds only in-frame clones and misses some; the assay was immunoSEQ multiplex PCR. Of 100,000 or so clones listed, about nine tenths were seen once; the top ten hold more than 10%. Sequenced material: non-Treg CD4+ T cells sorted from blood. All receptors come from a human donor in good health. CDR3s include the opening cysteine and the closing phenylalanine or tryptophan. D genes are given only for firm matches. Where a row states a size, it is once, few, many or the class of an expanded clone; other rows omit it.

d_gene	v_gene	j_gene	abundance	CDR3aa	CDR3nt
NA	TRBV7-2	TRBJ2-7	NA	CASSLEGPPSYEQYF	TGTGCCAGCAGCTTGGAGGGACCCCCCTCCTACGAGCAGTACTTC
NA	TRBV10-2	TRBJ2-3	NA	CASSGEDTQYF	TGCGCCAGCAGTGGCGAAGATACGCAGTATTTT
NA	TRBV18	TRBJ2-6	NA	CASSATVSGANVLTF	TGTGCCAGCTCAGCGACAGTCTCTGGGGCCAACGTCCTGACTTTC
NA	TRBV5-6	TRBJ2-7	NA	CASSSTGQQYF	TGTGCCAGCAGCTCAACTGGACAGCAGTACTTC
TRBD2	TRBV28	TRBJ2-5	NA	CASNPSGSIRETQYF	TGTGCCAGCAACCCTAGCGGGAGTATTCGAGAGACCCAGTACTTC
TRBD1	TRBV5-4	TRBJ1-2	NA	CASSREGQDDYGYTF	TGTGCCAGCAGTAGAGAAGGACAGGATGACTATGGCTACACCTTC
TRBD2	TRBV4-1	TRBJ2-7	NA	CASSSTRLAGDEQYF	TGCGCCAGCAGCTCGACTAGACTAGCGGGAGACGAGCAGTACTTC
NA	TRBV6-4	TRBJ2-2	NA	CASSEQGTGGELFF	TGTGCCAGCAGTGAACAGGGAACGGGCGGGGAGCTGTTTTTT
TRBD1	TRBV30	TRBJ1-3	once	CAWITGTAPGNTIYF	TGTGCCTGGATCACCGGGACAGCTCCCGGAAACACCATATATTTT
NA	TRBV30	TRBJ1-2	once	CAWHQGAGGYTF	TGTGCCTGGCACCAGGGTGCAGGCGGCTACACCTTC
NA	TRBV27	TRBJ1-4	NA	CASSLLTNEKLFF	TGTGCCAGCAGTTTGTTGACTAATGAAAAACTGTTTTTT
NA	TRBV29-1	TRBJ2-7	NA	CSASLGTRYEQYF	TGCAGCGCCTCTCTAGGGACGCGGTACGAGCAGTACTTC
NA	TRBV20-1	TRBJ2-5	NA	CSASPRETQYF	TGCAGTGCTAGCCCCCGGGAGACCCAGTACTTC
TRBD1	TRBV7-9	TRBJ2-5	NA	CASSPTRGRDETQYF	TGTGCCAGCAGCCCCACCAGGGGGCGCGATGAGACCCAGTACTTC
NA	TRBV6-5	TRBJ1-2	NA	CASSYSTSSPFYGYTF	TGTGCCAGCAGTTACTCGACGTCCTCCCCCTTCTATGGCTACACCTTC
TRBD2	TRBV19	TRBJ2-2	NA	CASSPGLVGELFF	TGTGCCAGTAGTCCGGGACTAGTGGGGGAGCTGTTTTTT
TRBD1	TRBV27	TRBJ1-5	NA	CASSEGTGGNVGYSNQPQHF	TGTGCCAGCAGTGAGGGGACAGGGGGGAATGTTGGGTATAGCAATCAGCCCCAGCATTTT
NA	TRBV7-9	TRBJ2-3	NA	CASSLGRASDTQYF	TGTGCCAGCAGCTTAGGGCGGGCCTCAGATACGCAGTATTTT
TRBD1	TRBV5-1	TRBJ2-1	once	CASSFGGQGNNEQFF	TGCGCCAGCAGTTTTGGGGGACAGGGGAACAATGAGCAGTTCTTC
NA	TRBV30	TRBJ1-3	NA	CAWSPNRAGNTIYF	TGTGCCTGGAGTCCCAACAGGGCTGGAAACACCATATATTTT
TRBD2	TRBV25-1	TRBJ2-2	NA	CASWGRGTGELFF	TGTGCCAGTTGGGGGAGGGGCACCGGGGAGCTGTTTTTT
TRBD2	TRBV7-2	TRBJ2-7	NA	CASSPGGSGSFYEQYF	TGTGCCAGCAGCCCCGGTGGTAGCGGGAGTTTCTACGAGCAGTACTTC